This T cell receptor beta chain was profiled in a study of blood T cell repertoires in COVID-19. Assay: immunoSEQ multiplex PCR; the TCRdb copy retains only in-frame clones and omits some. The profile shows approximately 160,000 clones, around 80% of them singletons. This CDR3 is 14 amino acids long. Trimming removed 3 bases at V and 4 bases at J, with 10 bases between. Germline V gene data show CDR1 as SGHVS and CDR2 as FQNEAQ. The chain carries TRBV7-8 and TRBJ2-1; tentatively, D is TRBD2 (6 bases). This receptor was identified in a woman in her forties or fifties who had recovered from COVID-19. Input material: PBMCs or T cells enriched from blood (not recorded which). The CDR3 nucleotides are TGTGCCAGCAGCTTTAGGGACTTATACAATGAGCAGTTCTTC. It is translated as CASSFRDLYNEQFF.